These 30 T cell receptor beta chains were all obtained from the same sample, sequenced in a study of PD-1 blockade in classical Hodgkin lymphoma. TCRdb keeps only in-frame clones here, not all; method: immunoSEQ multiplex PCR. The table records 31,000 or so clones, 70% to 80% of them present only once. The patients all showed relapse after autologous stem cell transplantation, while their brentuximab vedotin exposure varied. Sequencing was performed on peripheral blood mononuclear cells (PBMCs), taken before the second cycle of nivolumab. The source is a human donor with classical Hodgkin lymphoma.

The CDR3 DNA reads as TGCGCCAGCAGCTTAGGACAGAGTCAAGAGACCCAGTACTTC. This sequence encodes CASSLGQSQETQYF. The V gene is TRBV5-1, the J gene TRBJ2-5, with D perhaps matching TRBD1 (6 bases). This CDR3 spans 14 amino acids. Germline V gene data show CDR1 as SGHRS and CDR2 as YFSETQ. V lost 2 bases, J lost 2 bases, and 10 bases lay in between.

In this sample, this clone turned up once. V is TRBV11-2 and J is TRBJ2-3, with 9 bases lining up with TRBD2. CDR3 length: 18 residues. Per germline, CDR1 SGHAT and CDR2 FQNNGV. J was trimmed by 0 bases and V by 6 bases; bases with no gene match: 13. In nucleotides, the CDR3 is TGTGCCAGCAGGAGGGGGGGGGCGGGAGGGCCAAGCACAGATACGCAGTATTTT. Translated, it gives CASRRGGAGGPSTDTQYF.

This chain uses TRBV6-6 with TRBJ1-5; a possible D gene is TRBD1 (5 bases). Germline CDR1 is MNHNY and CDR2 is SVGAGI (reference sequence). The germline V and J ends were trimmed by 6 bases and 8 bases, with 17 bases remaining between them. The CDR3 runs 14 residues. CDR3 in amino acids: CASSRVGIPEPQHF. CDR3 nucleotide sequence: TGTGCCAGCAGCAGGGTTGGAATTCCGGAGCCCCAGCATTTT.

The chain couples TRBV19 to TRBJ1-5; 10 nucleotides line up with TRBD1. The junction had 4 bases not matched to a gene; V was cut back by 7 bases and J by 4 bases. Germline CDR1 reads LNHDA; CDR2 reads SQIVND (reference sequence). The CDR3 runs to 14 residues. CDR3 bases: TGTGCCAGTACCGGGACAGGGGTAAATCAGCCCCAGCATTTT. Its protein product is CASTGTGVNQPQHF.

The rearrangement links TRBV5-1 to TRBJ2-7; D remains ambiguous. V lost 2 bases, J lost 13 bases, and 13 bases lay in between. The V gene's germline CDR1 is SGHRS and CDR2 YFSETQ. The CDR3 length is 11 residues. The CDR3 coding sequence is TGCGCCAGCAGCTTCGGCTCAAACTTCTACTTC. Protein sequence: CASSFGSNFYF.

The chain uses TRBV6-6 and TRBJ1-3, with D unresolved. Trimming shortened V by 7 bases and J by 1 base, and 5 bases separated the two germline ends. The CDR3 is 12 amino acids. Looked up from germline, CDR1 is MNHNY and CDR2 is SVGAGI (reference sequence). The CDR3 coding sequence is TGTGCCAGCACCTTTTCTGGAAACACCATATATTTT. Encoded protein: CASTFSGNTIYF.

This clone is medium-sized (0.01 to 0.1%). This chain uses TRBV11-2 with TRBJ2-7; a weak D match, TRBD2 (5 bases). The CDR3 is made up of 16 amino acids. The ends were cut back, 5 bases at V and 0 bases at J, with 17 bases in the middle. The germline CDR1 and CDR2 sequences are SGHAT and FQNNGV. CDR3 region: CASSPNMGDFSYEQYF. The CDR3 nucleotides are TGTGCCAGCAGCCCCAACATGGGAGACTTCTCCTACGAGCAGTACTTC.

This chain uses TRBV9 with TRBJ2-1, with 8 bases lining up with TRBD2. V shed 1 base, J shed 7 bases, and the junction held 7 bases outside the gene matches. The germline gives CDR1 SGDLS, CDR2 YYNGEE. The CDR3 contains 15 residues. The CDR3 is CASSVLGGRSNEQFF. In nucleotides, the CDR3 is TGTGCCAGCAGCGTATTAGGCGGGAGGAGTAATGAGCAGTTCTTC.

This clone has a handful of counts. In DNA, the CDR3 is TGTGCCAGCAGCATCCCACCCCCGGTACTAGCGTCCTACGAGCAGTACTTC. This sequence encodes CASSIPPPVLASYEQYF. The V and J genes are TRBV7-9 and TRBJ2-7; 7 nucleotides align to TRBD2. Germline V lookup: CDR1 SEHNR, CDR2 FQNEAQ (reference sequence). The CDR3 loop spans 17 amino acids. V lost 5 bases to trimming and J lost 1 base; unmatched junction nucleotides: 14.

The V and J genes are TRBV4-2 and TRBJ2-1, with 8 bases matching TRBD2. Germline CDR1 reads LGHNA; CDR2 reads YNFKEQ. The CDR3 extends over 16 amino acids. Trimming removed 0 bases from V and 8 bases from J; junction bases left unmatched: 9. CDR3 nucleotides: TGTGCCAGCAGCCAAGATGACAGCGGGGGCGAGGATGAGCAGTTCTTC. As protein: CASSQDDSGGEDEQFF.

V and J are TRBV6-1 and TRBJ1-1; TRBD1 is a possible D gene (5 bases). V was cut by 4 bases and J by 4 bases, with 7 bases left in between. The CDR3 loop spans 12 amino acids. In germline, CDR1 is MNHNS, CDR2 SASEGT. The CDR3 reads CASSAGGTEAFF. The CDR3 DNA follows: TGTGCCAGCAGTGCCGGGGGCACTGAAGCTTTCTTT.

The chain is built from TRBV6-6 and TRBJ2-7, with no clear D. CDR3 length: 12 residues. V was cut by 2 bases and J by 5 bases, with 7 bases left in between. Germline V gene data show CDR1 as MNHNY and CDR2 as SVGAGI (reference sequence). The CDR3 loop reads CASSYRDDEQYF. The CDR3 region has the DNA TGTGCCAGCAGTTACAGGGATGACGAGCAGTACTTC.

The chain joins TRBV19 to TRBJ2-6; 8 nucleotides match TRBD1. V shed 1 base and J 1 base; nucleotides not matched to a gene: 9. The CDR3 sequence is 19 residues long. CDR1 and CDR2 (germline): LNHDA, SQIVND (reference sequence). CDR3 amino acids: CASSIAGTGLRSGANVLTF. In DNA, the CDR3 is TGTGCCAGTAGTATAGCTGGGACAGGACTAAGATCTGGGGCCAACGTCCTGACTTTC.

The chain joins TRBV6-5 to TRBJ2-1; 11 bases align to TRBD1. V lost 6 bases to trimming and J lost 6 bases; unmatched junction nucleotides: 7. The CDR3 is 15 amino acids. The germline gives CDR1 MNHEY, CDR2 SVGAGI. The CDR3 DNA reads TGTGCCAGCAGGGGGGACAGGGGGGTACGCAATGAGCAGTTCTTC. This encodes CASRGDRGVRNEQFF.

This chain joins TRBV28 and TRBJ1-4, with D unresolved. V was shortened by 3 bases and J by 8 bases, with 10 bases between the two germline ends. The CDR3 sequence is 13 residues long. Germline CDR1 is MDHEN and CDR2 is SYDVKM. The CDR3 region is CASSLGSLEKLFF. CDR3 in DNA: TGTGCCAGCAGTTTGGGGTCCCTCGAAAAACTGTTTTTT.

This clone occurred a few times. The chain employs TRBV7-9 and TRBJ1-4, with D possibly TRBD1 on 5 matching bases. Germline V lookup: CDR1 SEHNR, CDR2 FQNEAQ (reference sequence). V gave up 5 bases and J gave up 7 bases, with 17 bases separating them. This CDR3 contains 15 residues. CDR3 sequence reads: CASSPIRDLGEKLFF. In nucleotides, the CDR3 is TGTGCCAGCAGCCCCATCAGGGATCTAGGTGAAAAACTGTTTTTT.

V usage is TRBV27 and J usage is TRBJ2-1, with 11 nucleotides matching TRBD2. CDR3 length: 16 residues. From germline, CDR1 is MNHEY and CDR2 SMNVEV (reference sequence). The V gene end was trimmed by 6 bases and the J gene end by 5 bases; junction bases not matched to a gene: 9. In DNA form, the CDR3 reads TGTGCCAGCAGATCTATAGCGGGGGGGGTTAACAATGAGCAGTTCTTC. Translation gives CASRSIAGGVNNEQFF.

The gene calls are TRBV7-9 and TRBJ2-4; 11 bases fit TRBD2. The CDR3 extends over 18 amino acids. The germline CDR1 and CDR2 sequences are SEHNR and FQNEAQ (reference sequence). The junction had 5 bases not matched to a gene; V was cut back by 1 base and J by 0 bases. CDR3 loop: CASSLVAGGPVAKNIQYF. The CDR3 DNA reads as TGTGCCAGCAGCTTAGTAGCGGGGGGGCCTGTAGCCAAAAACATTCAGTACTTC.

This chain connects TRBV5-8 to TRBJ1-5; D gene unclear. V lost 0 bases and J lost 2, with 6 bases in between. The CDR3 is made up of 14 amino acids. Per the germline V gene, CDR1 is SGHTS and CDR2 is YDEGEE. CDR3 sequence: CASSLERGNQPQHF. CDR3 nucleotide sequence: TGTGCCAGCAGCTTGGAAAGGGGCAATCAGCCCCAGCATTTT.

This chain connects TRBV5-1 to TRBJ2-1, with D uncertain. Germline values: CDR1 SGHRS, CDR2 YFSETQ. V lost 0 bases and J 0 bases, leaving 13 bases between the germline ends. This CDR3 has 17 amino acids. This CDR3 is CASSLGRAPSSYNEQFF. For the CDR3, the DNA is TGCGCCAGCAGCTTGGGGCGAGCGCCGAGCTCCTACAATGAGCAGTTCTTC.

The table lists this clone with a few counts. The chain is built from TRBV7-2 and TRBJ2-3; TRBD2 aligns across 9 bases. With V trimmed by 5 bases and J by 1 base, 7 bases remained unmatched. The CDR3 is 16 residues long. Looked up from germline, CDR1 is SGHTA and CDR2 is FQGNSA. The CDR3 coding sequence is TGTGCCAGCAGCCTAAGACTAGCGGCACGCACAGATACGCAGTATTTT. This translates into CASSLRLAARTDTQYF.

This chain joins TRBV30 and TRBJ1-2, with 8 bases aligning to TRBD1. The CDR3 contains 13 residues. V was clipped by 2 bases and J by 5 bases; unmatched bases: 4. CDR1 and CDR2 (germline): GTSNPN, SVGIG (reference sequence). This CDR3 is CAWSWTGKYGYTF. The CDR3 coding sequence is TGTGCCTGGAGTTGGACAGGGAAATATGGCTACACCTTC.

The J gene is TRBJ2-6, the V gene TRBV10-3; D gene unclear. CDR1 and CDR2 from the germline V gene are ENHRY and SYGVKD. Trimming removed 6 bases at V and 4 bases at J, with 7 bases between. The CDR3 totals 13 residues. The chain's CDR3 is CAIRSTGANVLTF. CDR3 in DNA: TGTGCCATCAGGTCCACAGGGGCCAACGTCCTGACTTTC.

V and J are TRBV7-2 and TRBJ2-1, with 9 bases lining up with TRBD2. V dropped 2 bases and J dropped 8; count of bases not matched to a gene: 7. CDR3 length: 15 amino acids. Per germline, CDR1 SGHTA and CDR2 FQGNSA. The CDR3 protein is CASSLSPSGDDEQFF. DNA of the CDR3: TGTGCCAGCAGCTTAAGTCCTAGCGGGGACGATGAGCAGTTCTTC. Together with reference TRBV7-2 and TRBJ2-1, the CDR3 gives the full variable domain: GAGVSQSPSNKVTEKGKDVELRCDPISGHTALYWYRQSLGQGLEFLIYFQGNSAPDKSGLPSDRFSAERTGGSVSTLTIQRTQQEDSAVYLCASSLSPSGDDEQFFGPGTRLTVL.

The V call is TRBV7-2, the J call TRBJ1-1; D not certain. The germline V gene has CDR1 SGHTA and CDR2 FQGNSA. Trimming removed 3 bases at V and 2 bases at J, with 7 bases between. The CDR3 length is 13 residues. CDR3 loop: CASSLGSNTEAFF. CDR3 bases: TGTGCCAGCAGCTTGGGTAGTAACACTGAAGCTTTCTTT. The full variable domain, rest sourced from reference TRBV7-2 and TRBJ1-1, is GAGVSQSPSNKVTEKGKDVELRCDPISGHTALYWYRQSLGQGLEFLIYFQGNSAPDKSGLPSDRFSAERTGGSVSTLTIQRTQQEDSAVYLCASSLGSNTEAFFGQGTRLTVV.

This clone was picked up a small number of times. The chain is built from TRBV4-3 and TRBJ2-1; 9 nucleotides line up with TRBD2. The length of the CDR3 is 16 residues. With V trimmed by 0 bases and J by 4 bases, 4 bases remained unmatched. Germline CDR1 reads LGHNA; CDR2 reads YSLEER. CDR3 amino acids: CASSQDLAGNYNEQFF. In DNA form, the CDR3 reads TGCGCCAGCAGCCAAGATCTAGCGGGGAATTACAATGAGCAGTTCTTC.

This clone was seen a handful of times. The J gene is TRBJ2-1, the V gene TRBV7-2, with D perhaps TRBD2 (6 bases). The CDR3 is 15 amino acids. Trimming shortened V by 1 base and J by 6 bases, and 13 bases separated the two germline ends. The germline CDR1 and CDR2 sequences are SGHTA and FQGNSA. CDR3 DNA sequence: TGTGCCAGCAGCTTAGTACTCGGGACTTTCAATGAGCAGTTCTTC. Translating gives CASSLVLGTFNEQFF.

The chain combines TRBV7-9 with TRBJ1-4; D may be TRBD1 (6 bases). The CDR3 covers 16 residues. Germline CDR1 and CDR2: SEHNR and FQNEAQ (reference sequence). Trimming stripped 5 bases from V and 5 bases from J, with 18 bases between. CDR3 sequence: CASSPPGAGVNEKLFF. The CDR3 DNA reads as TGTGCCAGCAGCCCCCCCGGAGCAGGGGTGAATGAAAAACTGTTTTTT.

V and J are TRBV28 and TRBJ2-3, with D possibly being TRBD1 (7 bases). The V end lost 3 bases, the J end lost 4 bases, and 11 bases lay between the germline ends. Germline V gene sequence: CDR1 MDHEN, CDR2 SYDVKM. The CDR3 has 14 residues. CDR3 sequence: CASSFFRGADTQYF. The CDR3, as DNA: TGTGCCAGCAGTTTTTTCAGGGGGGCAGATACGCAGTATTTT.

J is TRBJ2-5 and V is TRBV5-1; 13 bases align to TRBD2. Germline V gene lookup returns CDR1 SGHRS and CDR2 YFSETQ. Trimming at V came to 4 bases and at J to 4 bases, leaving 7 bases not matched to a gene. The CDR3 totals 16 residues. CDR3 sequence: CASSARTSGSPETQYF. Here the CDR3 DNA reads TGCGCCAGCAGCGCCAGGACTAGCGGGAGTCCAGAGACCCAGTACTTC.